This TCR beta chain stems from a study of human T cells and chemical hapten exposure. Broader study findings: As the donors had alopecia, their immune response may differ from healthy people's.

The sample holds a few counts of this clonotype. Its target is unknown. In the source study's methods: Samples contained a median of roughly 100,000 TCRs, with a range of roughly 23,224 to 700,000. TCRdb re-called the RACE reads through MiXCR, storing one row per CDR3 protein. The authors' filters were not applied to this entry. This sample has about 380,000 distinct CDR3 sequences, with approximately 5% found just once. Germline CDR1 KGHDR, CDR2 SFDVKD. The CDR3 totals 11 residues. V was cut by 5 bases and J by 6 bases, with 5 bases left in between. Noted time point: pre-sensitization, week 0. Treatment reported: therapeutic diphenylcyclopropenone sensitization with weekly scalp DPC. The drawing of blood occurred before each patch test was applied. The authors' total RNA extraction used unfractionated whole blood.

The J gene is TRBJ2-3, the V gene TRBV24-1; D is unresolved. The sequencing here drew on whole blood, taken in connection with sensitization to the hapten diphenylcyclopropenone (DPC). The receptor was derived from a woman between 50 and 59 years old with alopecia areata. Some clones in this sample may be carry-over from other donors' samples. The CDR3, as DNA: TGTGCCACCAGTGGAGGCGATACGCAGTATTTT. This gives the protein CATSGGDTQYF.